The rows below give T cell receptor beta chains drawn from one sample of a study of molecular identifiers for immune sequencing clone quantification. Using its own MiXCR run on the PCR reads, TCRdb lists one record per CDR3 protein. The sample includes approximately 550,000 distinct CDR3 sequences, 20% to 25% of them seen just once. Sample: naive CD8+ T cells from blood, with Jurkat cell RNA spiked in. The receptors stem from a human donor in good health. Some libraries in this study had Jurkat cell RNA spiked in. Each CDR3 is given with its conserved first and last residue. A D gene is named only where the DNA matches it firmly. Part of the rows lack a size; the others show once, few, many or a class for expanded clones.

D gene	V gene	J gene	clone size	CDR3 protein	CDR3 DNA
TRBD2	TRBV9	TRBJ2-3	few	CASSVFGGGDTQYF	TGTGCCAGCAGCGTATTTGGGGGGGGAGATACGCAGTATTTT
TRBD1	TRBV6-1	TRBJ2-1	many	CASSDPPRTGLDEQFF	TGTGCCAGCAGTGATCCCCCCCGGACAGGGTTGGATGAGCAGTTCTTC
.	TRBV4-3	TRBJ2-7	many	CASSQEMFGEQYF	TGCGCCAGCAGCCAAGAGATGTTTGGCGAGCAGTACTTC
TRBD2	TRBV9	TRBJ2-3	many	CASSLSRTSDTQYF	TGTGCCAGCAGTCTCTCCCGGACTAGCGATACGCAGTATTTT
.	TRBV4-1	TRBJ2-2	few	CASSQERYTGELFF	TGCGCCAGCAGCCAAGAAAGATACACCGGGGAGCTGTTTTTT
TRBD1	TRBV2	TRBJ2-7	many	CASSEAPGQISHEQYF	TGTGCCAGCAGTGAAGCTCCGGGACAGATAAGTCACGAGCAGTACTTC
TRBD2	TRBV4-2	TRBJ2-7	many	CASSPGRGEYEQYF	TGTGCCAGCAGCCCGGGGAGGGGTGAATACGAGCAGTACTTC
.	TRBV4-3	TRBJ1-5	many	CASSQDWQGLAQPQHF	TGCGCCAGCAGCCAAGATTGGCAGGGGTTGGCTCAGCCCCAGCATTTT
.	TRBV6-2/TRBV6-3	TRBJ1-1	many	CASNNWGSTEAFF	TGTGCCAGCAATAACTGGGGGAGCACTGAAGCTTTCTTT
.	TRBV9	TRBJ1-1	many	CASSKGGNTEAFF	TGTGCCAGCAGCAAAGGGGGGAACACTGAAGCTTTCTTT
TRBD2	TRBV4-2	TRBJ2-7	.	CASSQEWRERYEQYF	TGTGCCAGCAGCCAAGAATGGCGGGAGCGTTACGAGCAGTACTTC
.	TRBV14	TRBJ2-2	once	CASSQGVGLCGEPFF	TGTGCCAGCAGCCAGGGAGTCGGCCTCTGCGGGGAGCCGTTTTTT
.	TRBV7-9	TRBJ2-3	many	CASSLVGRTTDTQYF	TGTGCCAGCAGCTTAGTTGGCAGGACCACAGATACGCAGTATTTT
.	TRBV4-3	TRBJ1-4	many	CASSQDTGERNEKLFF	TGCGCCAGCAGCCAAGATACGGGGGAACGTAATGAAAAACTGTTTTTT
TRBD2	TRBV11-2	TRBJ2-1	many	CASSSPGLAWDNEQFF	TGTGCCAGCAGCTCACCGGGACTAGCTTGGGACAATGAGCAGTTCTTC
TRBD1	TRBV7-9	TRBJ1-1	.	CASSAPTGYPEAFF	TGTGCCAGCAGCGCCCCGACAGGGTACCCTGAAGCTTTCTTT
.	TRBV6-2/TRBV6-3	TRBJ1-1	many	CASSWGRWLNTEAFF	TGTGCCAGCAGTTGGGGGCGTTGGTTGAACACTGAAGCTTTCTTT
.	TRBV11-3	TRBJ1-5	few	CASSLGQGRGINQPQHF	TGTGCCAGCAGCTTAGGTCAGGGCAGGGGAATCAATCAGCCCCAGCATTTT
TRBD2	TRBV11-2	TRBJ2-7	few	CASSPAGGNYEQYF	TGTGCCAGCAGCCCCGCCGGGGGGAACTACGAGCAGTACTTC
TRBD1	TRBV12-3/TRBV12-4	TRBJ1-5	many	CASSPRDREDQPQHF	TGTGCCAGCAGTCCCCGCGACAGGGAGGATCAGCCCCAGCATTTT
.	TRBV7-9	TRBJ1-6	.	CASSLVGLGDSPLHF	TGTGCCAGCAGCTTAGTAGGGCTGGGGGATTCACCCCTCCACTTT
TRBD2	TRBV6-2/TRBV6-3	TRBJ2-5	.	CASSYSSTSGSSGETQYF	TGTGCCAGCAGTTACTCCTCCACTAGCGGGAGCTCGGGCGAGACCCAGTACTTC
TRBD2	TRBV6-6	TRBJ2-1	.	CASSYLGLAGGPGYEQFF	TGTGCCAGCAGTTACCTCGGACTAGCGGGAGGGCCGGGGTATGAGCAGTTCTTC
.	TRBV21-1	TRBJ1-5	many	CASSKGTENQPQHF	TGTGCCAGCAGCAAAGGGACGGAGAATCAGCCCCAGCATTTT
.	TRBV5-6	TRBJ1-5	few	CASSLEGGGNQPQHF	TGTGCCAGCAGCTTGGAGGGGGGAGGCAATCAGCCCCAGCATTTT
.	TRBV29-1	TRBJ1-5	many	CSGGRYSNQPQHF	TGCAGCGGGGGACGGTATAGCAATCAGCCCCAGCATTTT
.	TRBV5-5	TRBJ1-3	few	CASSLTDGSSGDTIYF	TGTGCCAGCAGCTTAACCGACGGTAGCTCTGGAGACACCATATATTTT
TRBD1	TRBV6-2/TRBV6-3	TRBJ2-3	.	CASSTWDRGADTQYF	TGTGCCAGCAGTACCTGGGACAGGGGGGCGGATACGCAGTATTTT
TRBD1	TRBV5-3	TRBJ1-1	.	CASSLVDRGLTEAFF	TGTGCCAGCAGCTTGGTCGACAGGGGCCTCACTGAAGCTTTCTTT
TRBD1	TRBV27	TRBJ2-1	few	CASSLRTGNEQFF	TGTGCCAGCAGTTTAAGGACAGGGAATGAGCAGTTCTTC
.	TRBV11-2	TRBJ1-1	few	CASSWAAGVAEAFF	TGTGCCAGCAGCTGGGCAGCGGGCGTCGCTGAAGCTTTCTTT
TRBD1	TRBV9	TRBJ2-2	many	CASSDSRGHTGELFF	TGTGCCAGCAGCGACTCCAGGGGGCATACCGGGGAGCTGTTTTTT
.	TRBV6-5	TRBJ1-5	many	CASSSGAFQPQHF	TGTGCCAGCAGTTCAGGGGCGTTTCAGCCCCAGCATTTT
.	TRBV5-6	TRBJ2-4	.	CASSWDAGNIQYF	TGTGCCAGCAGCTGGGACGCCGGAAACATTCAGTACTTC
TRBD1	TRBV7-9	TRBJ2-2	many	CASSKTRGTGGSGELFF	TGTGCCAGCAGCAAAACCCGCGGGACAGGGGGTTCCGGGGAGCTGTTTTTT
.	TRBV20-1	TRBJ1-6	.	CSARDSGVDSPLHF	TGCAGTGCTAGAGATTCAGGGGTGGATTCACCCCTCCACTTT
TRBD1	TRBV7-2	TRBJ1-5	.	CASSFGTGAFNQPQHF	TGTGCCAGCAGCTTCGGGACAGGGGCTTTCAATCAGCCCCAGCATTTT
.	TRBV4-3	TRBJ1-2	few	CASSQENRANYGYTF	TGCGCCAGCAGCCAAGAAAACAGAGCTAACTATGGCTACACCTTC
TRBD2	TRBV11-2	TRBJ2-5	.	CASSPTPLAEQETQYF	TGTGCCAGCAGCCCTACCCCCCTAGCGGAACAAGAGACCCAGTACTTC
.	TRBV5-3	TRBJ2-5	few	CARSWPPGVPETQYF	TGTGCCAGAAGCTGGCCTCCCGGGGTCCCAGAGACCCAGTACTTC
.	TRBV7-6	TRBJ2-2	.	CASGDVVGELFF	TGTGCCAGCGGGGATGTGGTCGGGGAGCTGTTTTTT
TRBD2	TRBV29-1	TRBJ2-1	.	CSVEDRTSGIPEQFF	TGCAGCGTTGAAGATCGGACTAGCGGGATCCCTGAGCAGTTCTTC
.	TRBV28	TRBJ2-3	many	CASSLWRLQGSTDTQYF	TGTGCCAGCAGTTTATGGCGGTTGCAGGGTTCCACAGATACGCAGTATTTT
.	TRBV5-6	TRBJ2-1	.	CASRLLENEQFF	TGTGCCAGCAGGCTTCTGGAAAATGAGCAGTTCTTC
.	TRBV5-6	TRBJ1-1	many	CASSLFPGTGTEAFF	TGTGCCAGCAGCTTGTTTCCAGGGACGGGTACTGAAGCTTTCTTT
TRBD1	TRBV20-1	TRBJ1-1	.	CSARGTTGRGSWTEAFF	TGCAGTGCTAGAGGTACGACAGGGAGGGGGAGTTGGACTGAAGCTTTCTTT
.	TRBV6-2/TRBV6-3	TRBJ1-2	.	CASGGGHYGYTF	TGTGCCAGCGGAGGAGGCCACTATGGCTACACCTTC
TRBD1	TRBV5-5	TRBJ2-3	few	CASSTPQGKTDTQYF	TGTGCCAGCAGCACCCCACAGGGGAAGACAGATACGCAGTATTTT
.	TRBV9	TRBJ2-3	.	CASSVTGGRDTQYF	TGTGCCAGCAGCGTAACCGGGGGCCGGGATACGCAGTATTTT
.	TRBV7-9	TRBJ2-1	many	CASSYAVKGHGSEQFF	TGTGCCAGCAGTTATGCGGTCAAGGGGCACGGTAGTGAGCAGTTCTTC
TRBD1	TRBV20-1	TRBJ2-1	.	CSVGQGGNEQFF	TGCAGTGTTGGACAGGGGGGGAATGAGCAGTTCTTC
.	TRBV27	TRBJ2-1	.	CASSSSAAQFF	TGTGCCAGCAGTAGCTCGGCAGCACAGTTCTTC
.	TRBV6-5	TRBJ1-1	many	CASSSGAGDTEAFF	TGTGCCAGCAGTTCGGGCGCCGGGGACACTGAAGCTTTCTTT
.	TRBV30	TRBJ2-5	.	CAWFSGRERETQYF	TGTGCCTGGTTTTCCGGCAGGGAGAGGGAGACCCAGTACTTC
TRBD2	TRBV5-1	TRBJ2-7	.	CASNLVVGGVDEQYF	TGCGCCAGCAACTTGGTAGTGGGAGGGGTCGACGAGCAGTACTTC